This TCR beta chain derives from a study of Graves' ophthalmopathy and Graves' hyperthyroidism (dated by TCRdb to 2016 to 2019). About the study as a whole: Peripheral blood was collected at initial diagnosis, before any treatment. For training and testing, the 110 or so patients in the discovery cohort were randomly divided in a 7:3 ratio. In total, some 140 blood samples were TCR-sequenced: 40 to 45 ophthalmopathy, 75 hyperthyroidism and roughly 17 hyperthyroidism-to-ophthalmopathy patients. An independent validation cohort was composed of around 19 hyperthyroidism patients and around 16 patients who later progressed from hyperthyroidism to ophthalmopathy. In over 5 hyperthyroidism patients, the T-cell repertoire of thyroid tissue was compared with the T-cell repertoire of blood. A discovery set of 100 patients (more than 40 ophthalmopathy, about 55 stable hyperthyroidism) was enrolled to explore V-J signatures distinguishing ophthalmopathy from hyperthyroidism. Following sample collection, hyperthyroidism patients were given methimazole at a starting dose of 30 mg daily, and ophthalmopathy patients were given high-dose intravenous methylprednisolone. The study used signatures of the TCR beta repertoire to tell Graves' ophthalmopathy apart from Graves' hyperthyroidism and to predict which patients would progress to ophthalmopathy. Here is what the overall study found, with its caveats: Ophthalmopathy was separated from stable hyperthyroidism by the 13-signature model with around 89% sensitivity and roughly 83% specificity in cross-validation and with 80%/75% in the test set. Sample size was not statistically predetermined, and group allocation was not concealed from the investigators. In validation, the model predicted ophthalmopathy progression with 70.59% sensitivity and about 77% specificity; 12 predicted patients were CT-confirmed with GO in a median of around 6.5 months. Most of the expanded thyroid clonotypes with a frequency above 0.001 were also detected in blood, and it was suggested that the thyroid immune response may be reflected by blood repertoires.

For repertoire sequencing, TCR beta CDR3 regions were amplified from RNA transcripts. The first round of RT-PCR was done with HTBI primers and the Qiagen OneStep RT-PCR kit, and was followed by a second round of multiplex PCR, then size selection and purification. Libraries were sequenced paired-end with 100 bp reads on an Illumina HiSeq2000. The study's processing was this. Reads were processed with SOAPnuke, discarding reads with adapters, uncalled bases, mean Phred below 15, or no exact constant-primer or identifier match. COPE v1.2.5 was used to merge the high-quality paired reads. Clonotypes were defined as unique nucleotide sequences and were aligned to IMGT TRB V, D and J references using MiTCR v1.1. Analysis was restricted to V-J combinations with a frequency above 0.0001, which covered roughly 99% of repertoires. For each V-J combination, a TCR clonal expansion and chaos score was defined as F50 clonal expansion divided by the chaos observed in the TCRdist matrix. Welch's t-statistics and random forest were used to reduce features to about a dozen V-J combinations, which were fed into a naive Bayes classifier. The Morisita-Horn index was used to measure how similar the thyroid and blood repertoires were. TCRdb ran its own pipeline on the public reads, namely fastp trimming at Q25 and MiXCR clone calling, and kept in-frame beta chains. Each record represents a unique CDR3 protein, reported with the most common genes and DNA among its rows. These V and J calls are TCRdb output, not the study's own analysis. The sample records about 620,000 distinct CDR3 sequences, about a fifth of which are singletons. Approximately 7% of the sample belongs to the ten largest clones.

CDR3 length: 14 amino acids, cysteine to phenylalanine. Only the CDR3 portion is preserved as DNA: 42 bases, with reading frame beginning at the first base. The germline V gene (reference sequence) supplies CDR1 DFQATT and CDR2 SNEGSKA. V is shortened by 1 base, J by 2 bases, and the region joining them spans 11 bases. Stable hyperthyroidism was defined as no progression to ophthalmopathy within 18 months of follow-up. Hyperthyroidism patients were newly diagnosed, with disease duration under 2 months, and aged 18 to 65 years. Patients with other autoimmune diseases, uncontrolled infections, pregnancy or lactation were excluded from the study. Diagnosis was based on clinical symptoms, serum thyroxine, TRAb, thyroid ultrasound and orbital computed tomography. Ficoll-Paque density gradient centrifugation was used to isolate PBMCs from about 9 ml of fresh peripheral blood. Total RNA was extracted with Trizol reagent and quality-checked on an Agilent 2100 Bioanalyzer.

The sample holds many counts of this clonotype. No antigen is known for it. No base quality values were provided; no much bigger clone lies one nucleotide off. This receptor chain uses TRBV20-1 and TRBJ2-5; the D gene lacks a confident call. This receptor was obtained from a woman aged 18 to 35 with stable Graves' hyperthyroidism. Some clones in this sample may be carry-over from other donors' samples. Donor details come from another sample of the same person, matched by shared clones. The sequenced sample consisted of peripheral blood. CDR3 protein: CSARGNSHQETQYF. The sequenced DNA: TGCAGTGCTAGAGGTAACAGCCATCAAGAGACCCAGTACTTC.